This entry lists 27 T cell receptor beta chains sequenced from one sample in a study of response to subunit inactivated influenza vaccine. A single record per CDR3 protein comes from TCRdb applying MiXCR to the RT-PCR reads. The sample lists 500,000 to 600,000 distinct CDR3 sequences; 10% to 15% were seen once. The sample was PBMCs from blood, taken 40 to 50 days after vaccination. Source of these receptors: a man aged 45 to 65 who received an inactivated influenza vaccine.

This clonotype has at least ten counts. This chain uses TRBV24-1 with TRBJ1-2; D remains ambiguous. This CDR3 region has 11 residues. Germline loops: CDR1 KGHDR, CDR2 SFDVKD. V dropped 5 bases and J dropped 9 bases, with 9 bases sitting between them. CDR3: CATSVGNRYTF. The DNA for the CDR3 is TGTGCCACCAGTGTGGGAAATCGCTACACCTTC.

This clonotype has a count of ten or more. This sequence joins TRBV6-2 or TRBV6-3 and TRBJ2-1, with 10 bases lining up with TRBD2. The J segment lost 2 bases and the V segment lost 0 bases, leaving 7 bases of the junction unmatched. The CDR3 totals 18 residues. The germline gives CDR1 MNHEY, CDR2 SVGEGT. The CDR3 region has the DNA TGTGCCAGCAGTTACTCGATTCAAAGCGGGAGGGCCTACAATGAGCAGTTCTTC. This sequence encodes CASSYSIQSGRAYNEQFF.

The chain uses TRBV12-3 or TRBV12-4 and TRBJ1-2; D remains unclear. This CDR3 comprises 13 residues. V lost 3 bases and J 1 base, leaving 6 bases between the germline ends. The CDR3 nucleotides are TGTGCCAGCAGTTTGTTAGATAACTATGGCTACACCTTC. This encodes CASSLLDNYGYTF.

This clonotype was recorded at least ten times. The rearrangement joins TRBV5-6 to TRBJ1-2; TRBD1 matches 7 bases. The CDR3 is made up of 13 amino acids. The ends lost 4 bases at V and 10 bases at J; junction bases unmatched: 10. The germline V gene has CDR1 SGHDT and CDR2 YYEEEE. In nucleotides, the CDR3 is TGTGCCAGCAGCCAAGCCGGGACAGACCTCTACACCTTC. It yields the protein CASSQAGTDLYTF.

This clonotype was picked up a small number of times. This sequence joins TRBV12-2 and TRBJ2-5; TRBD2, the table's D call, lacks a check against the DNA. TRBV12-2 has pseudogene status. CDR3 length: 16 residues. CDR3 amino acids: CASRLFLAGLEETQYF. In DNA, the CDR3 is TGTGCAAGTCGCTTATTCTTAGCGGGACTGGAAGAGACCCAGTACTTC.

The rearrangement links TRBV29-1 to TRBJ2-1; TRBD2 is a possible D gene (5 bases). The length of the CDR3 is 14 residues. Trimming stripped 7 bases from V and 5 bases from J, with 18 bases between. CDR1 and CDR2 (germline): SQVTM, ANQGSEA. CDR3 in DNA: TGCAGCGCTTCCGGACTTAGGAGACACAATGAGCAGTTCTTC. It codes for CSASGLRRHNEQFF.

The chain couples TRBV9 to TRBJ1-4, with D tentatively TRBD1 (6 bases). The V and J ends lost 3 bases and 6 bases respectively, with 21 bases between them. This CDR3 has 17 residues. Germline CDR1 reads SGDLS; CDR2 reads YYNGEE. For the CDR3, the DNA is TGTGCCAGCAGCGCAACCTCCCGCGGGGGGGGCGATGAAAAACTGTTTTTT. This codes for CASSATSRGGGDEKLFF.

The chain has TRBV11-1 and TRBJ2-3, with D tentatively TRBD2 (6 bases). The CDR3 has 15 residues. CDR1 is SGHAT and CDR2 is FQDESV in the germline V gene (reference sequence). The V and J ends lost 2 bases and 0 bases respectively, with 9 bases between them. CDR3 region: CASSLWGDSTDTQYF. In DNA, the CDR3 is TGTGCCAGCAGCTTATGGGGGGATAGCACAGATACGCAGTATTTT.

This rearrangement joins TRBV3-1 to TRBJ2-5, with no clear D. The germline V and J ends were trimmed by 6 bases and 2 bases, with 7 bases remaining between them. The CDR3 is made up of 12 amino acids. Germline V lookup: CDR1 LGHDT, CDR2 YNNKEL (reference sequence). CDR3 nucleotides: TGTGCCAGCAGGCGATTACAAGAGACCCAGTACTTC. As protein: CASRRLQETQYF.

CDR3 DNA: TGTGCCAGCAGTGACCTGACAAACTCCTACGAGCAGTACTTC. Protein: CASSDLTNSYEQYF. J is TRBJ2-7 and V is TRBV6-1; D gene ambiguous. Germline CDR1 and CDR2: MNHNS and SASEGT. V lost 3 bases and J 0 bases, leaving 9 bases between the germline ends. The CDR3 consists of 14 residues.

The chain employs TRBV28 and TRBJ2-5, with D tentatively TRBD2 (6 bases). Trimming cost V 4 bases and J 7 bases, with 16 bases left between them. CDR3 length: 14 residues. In germline, CDR1 is MDHEN, CDR2 SYDVKM. The DNA for the CDR3 is TGTGCCAGCAGTTCCCCGCCGCGGGGCGGGACCCAGTACTTC. This sequence encodes CASSSPPRGGTQYF.

This clonotype came up a few times. The CDR3 loop reads CASSRDPQETQYF. For the CDR3, the DNA is TGTGCCAGCAGCCGGGACCCACAAGAGACCCAGTACTTC. The chain employs TRBV7-2 and TRBJ2-5; D assignment may be TRBD1 or TRBD2 (5 bases each). The CDR3 is made up of 13 amino acids. Trimming removed 5 bases at V and 2 bases at J, with 9 bases between. Germline CDR1 and CDR2: SGHTA and FQGNSA. Based on the CDR3 plus reference TRBV7-2 and TRBJ2-5, the full variable domain is GAGVSQSPSNKVTEKGKDVELRCDPISGHTALYWYRQSLGQGLEFLIYFQGNSAPDKSGLPSDRFSAERTGGSVSTLTIQRTQQEDSAVYLCASSRDPQETQYFGPGTRLLVL.

The CDR3 sequence is CASSYSVAGEQYF. Written as DNA, the CDR3 is TGTGCCAGCAGTTACTCGGTCGCGGGCGAGCAGTACTTC. The chain uses TRBV6-2 or TRBV6-3 and TRBJ2-7; tentative D call: TRBD2 (5 bases). The length of the CDR3 is 13 residues. Germline-derived CDR1 and CDR2 are MNHEY and SVGEGT. Deletions cut 0 bases from V and 6 bases from J, with 9 bases between.

This chain connects TRBV7-9 to TRBJ2-5; no clear D. The CDR3 is 15 amino acids. With 4 bases removed from V and 4 bases from J, the gap between germline ends came to 16 bases. Per germline, CDR1 SEHNR and CDR2 FQNEAQ (reference sequence). The CDR3 region is CASSSIYTARETQYF. CDR3 DNA: TGTGCCAGCAGCTCTATTTATACAGCGCGAGAGACCCAGTACTTC.

This clonotype came up many times. The CDR3 bases are TGCAGTGCTAGAGGAGGGAGCAATCAGCCCCAGCATTTT. Its translation: CSARGGSNQPQHF. This rearrangement joins TRBV20-1 to TRBJ1-5; no firm D call. V was clipped by 1 base and J by 1 base, with 5 bases between them. Germline V gene sequence: CDR1 DFQATT, CDR2 SNEGSKA (reference sequence). This CDR3 region has 13 residues.

The chain has TRBV9 and TRBJ1-3; TRBD1 might be the D (5 bases). Germline V gives CDR1 SGDLS, CDR2 YYNGEE. CDR3 length equals 17 residues. The V end was cut by 2 bases, the J end by 0 bases, with 15 bases between. CDR3 amino acids: CASSVRGDRSSGNTIYF. The CDR3 nucleotides read TGTGCCAGCAGCGTGAGGGGAGACCGGAGCTCTGGAAACACCATATATTTT.

The V call is TRBV20-1, the J call TRBJ2-1; 8 positions match TRBD2. Germline V gene data show CDR1 as DFQATT and CDR2 as SNEGSKA (reference sequence). CDR3 length: 13 residues. With V trimmed by 6 bases and J by 6 bases, 7 bases remained unmatched. For the CDR3, the DNA is TGCAGTGCCAGACTAGCGCCCCTCAATGAGCAGTTCTTC. Translated, it gives CSARLAPLNEQFF.

The chain carries TRBV11-2 and TRBJ2-1; 9 positions agree with TRBD1. Germline CDR1 is SGHAT and CDR2 is FQNNGV. This CDR3 comprises 14 residues. The junction had 8 bases not matched to a gene; V was cut back by 5 bases and J by 9 bases. This CDR3 reads CASSPRDRGVEQFF. In DNA, the CDR3 is TGTGCCAGCAGCCCCCGTGACAGGGGGGTTGAGCAGTTCTTC.

Only a few counts were recorded for this clonotype. The V gene is TRBV25-1, the J gene TRBJ2-1; 7 bases are a match to TRBD2. V gave up 1 base and J gave up 1 base; unmatched junction bases: 4. CDR1 is MGHDK and CDR2 is SYGVNS in the germline V gene. CDR3 length: 16 residues. In DNA, the CDR3 is TGTGCCAGCAGTGAATTTGGGGGAGGGTCCTACAATGAGCAGTTCTTC. Protein sequence: CASSEFGGGSYNEQFF. The full variable domain, in which reference TRBV25-1 and TRBJ2-1 provide the parts outside the CDR3, is EADIYQTPRYLVIGTGKKITLECSQTMGHDKMYWYQQDPGMELHLIHYSYGVNSTEKGDLSSESTVSRIRTEHFPLTLESARPSHTSQYLCASSEFGGGSYNEQFFGPGTRLTVL.

This clonotype was recorded a few times. J is TRBJ2-3 and V is TRBV10-3, with 7 bases identical to TRBD2. Germline CDR1 is ENHRY and CDR2 is SYGVKD. The CDR3 has 15 amino acids. After removal of 3 bases from V and 5 bases from J, the junction contained 8 bases not matched to a gene. The CDR3 reads CAISDKQRTRDTQYF. The CDR3 bases are TGTGCCATCAGTGACAAACAGCGGACTAGAGATACGCAGTATTTT.

The J gene is TRBJ2-7, the V gene TRBV5-1, with D tentatively TRBD1 (6 bases). Germline CDR1 and CDR2: SGHRS and YFSETQ. The CDR3 loop spans 16 amino acids. Trimming cost V 4 bases and J 5 bases, with 22 bases left between them. The CDR3 sequence is CASSQDGGFGSHEQYF. Here the CDR3 DNA reads TGCGCCAGCAGCCAAGATGGGGGCTTCGGGTCCCACGAGCAGTACTTC.

V gene TRBV6-1 combines with J gene TRBJ2-7; 10 bases line up with TRBD1. This CDR3 has 14 residues. Trimming at V came to 6 bases and at J to 7 bases, leaving 9 bases not matched to a gene. The germline V gene encodes CDR1 MNHNS and CDR2 SASEGT. CDR3 coding DNA: TGTGCCAGCAGAAACGACAGGGGGCCAGGGGAGCAGTACTTC. It specifies CASRNDRGPGEQYF.

V usage is TRBV5-1 and J usage is TRBJ2-2; either TRBD1 or TRBD2 may supply D (5 bases each). With 0 bases removed from V and 6 bases from J, the gap between germline ends came to 12 bases. CDR3 length equals 15 residues. Per the germline V gene, CDR1 is SGHRS and CDR2 is YFSETQ. As DNA, the CDR3 is TGCGCCAGCAGCTTGGGAGGGGACCAGGCCGGGGAGCTGTTTTTT. Protein sequence: CASSLGGDQAGELFF.

This clonotype turned up a few times. V is TRBV20-1 and J is TRBJ2-7; TRBD2 aligns across 9 bases. The CDR3 totals 15 residues. Germline V CDR1 and CDR2: DFQATT, SNEGSKA (reference sequence). After removal of 6 bases from V and 3 bases from J, the junction contained 12 bases not matched to a gene. The CDR3 spells CSAPRGREGNYEQYF. The DNA of the CDR3 is TGCAGTGCCCCGAGGGGGCGGGAGGGGAACTACGAGCAGTACTTC.

This clonotype appeared a single time. The J gene is TRBJ1-2, the V gene TRBV19; D is undetermined. Trimming shortened V by 7 bases and J by 0 bases, and 12 bases separated the two germline ends. The CDR3 sequence is 14 residues long. Germline CDR1 reads LNHDA; CDR2 reads SQIVND (reference sequence). Here the CDR3 reads CASTVAGPNYGYTF. CDR3 in DNA: TGTGCCAGTACCGTCGCTGGGCCTAACTATGGCTACACCTTC.

V and J are TRBV24-1 and TRBJ2-3; 8 nucleotides line up with TRBD1. The trim removed 0 bases at V and 1 base at J, leaving 8 bases unmatched. The CDR3 totals 18 residues. In germline, CDR1 is KGHDR, CDR2 SFDVKD. CDR3 amino acids: CATSDLGRTGYGTDTQYF. Written as DNA, the CDR3 is TGTGCCACCAGTGATTTGGGGAGGACAGGGTACGGCACAGATACGCAGTATTTT.

In its sample, this clonotype was seen a few times. J is TRBJ1-6 and V is TRBV12-3 or TRBV12-4, with D possibly TRBD1 on 6 matching bases. The V end lost 2 bases, the J end lost 6 bases, and 17 bases lay between the germline ends. The CDR3 runs 17 residues. Written as DNA, the CDR3 is TGTGCCAGCAGTTTATATCTGGGGGCACCGAGTAATTCACCCCTCCACTTT. Protein: CASSLYLGAPSNSPLHF.